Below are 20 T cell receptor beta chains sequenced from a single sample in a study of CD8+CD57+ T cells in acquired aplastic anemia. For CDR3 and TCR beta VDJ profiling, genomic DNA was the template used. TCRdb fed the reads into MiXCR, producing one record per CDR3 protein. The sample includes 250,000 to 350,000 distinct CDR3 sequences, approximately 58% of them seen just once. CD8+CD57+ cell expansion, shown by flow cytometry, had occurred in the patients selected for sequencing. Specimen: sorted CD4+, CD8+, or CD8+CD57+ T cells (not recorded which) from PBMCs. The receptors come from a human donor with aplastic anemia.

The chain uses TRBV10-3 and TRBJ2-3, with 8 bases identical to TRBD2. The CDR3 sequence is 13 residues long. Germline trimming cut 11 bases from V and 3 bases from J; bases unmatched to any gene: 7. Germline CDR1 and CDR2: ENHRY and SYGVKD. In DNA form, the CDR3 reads TGTGCCCACAGCGGGGGAATTACAGATACGCAGTATTTT. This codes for CAHSGGITDTQYF.

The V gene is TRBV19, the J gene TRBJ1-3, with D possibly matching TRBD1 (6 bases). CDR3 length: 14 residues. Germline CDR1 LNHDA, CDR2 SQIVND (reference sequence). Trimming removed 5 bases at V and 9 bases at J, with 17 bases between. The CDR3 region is CASSQDSSGGTIYF. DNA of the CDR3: TGTGCCAGTAGTCAGGACAGCTCCGGGGGCACCATATATTTT.

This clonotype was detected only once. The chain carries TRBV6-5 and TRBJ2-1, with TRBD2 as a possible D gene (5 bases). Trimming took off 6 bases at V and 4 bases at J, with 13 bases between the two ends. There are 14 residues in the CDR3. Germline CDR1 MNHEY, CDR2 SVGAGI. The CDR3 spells CASRKRTLYNEQFF. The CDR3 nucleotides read TGTGCCAGCAGAAAGCGGACGCTTTACAATGAGCAGTTCTTC.

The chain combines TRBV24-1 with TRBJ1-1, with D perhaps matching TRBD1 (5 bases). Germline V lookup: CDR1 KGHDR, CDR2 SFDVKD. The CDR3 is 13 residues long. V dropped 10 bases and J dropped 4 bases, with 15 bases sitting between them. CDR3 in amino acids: CATSGPPSTEAFF. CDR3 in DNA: TGTGCCACATCGGGACCGCCGAGCACTGAAGCTTTCTTT.

CDR3 amino acids: CASSPSDRGHNSPLHF. Written as DNA, the CDR3 is TGTGCCAGCAGCCCGTCGGACAGGGGGCACAATTCACCCCTCCACTTT. This sequence joins TRBV9 and TRBJ1-6, with 11 bases matching TRBD1. The CDR3 is made up of 16 amino acids. Losses at the gene ends were 4 bases for V and 7 bases for J; bases not matched to a gene: 7. Germline V gives CDR1 SGDLS, CDR2 YYNGEE.

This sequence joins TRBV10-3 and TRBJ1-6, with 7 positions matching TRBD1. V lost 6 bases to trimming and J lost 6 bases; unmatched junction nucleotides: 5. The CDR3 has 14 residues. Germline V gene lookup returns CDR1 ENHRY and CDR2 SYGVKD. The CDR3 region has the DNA TGTGCCATCAGACCTAGGGACAGTAATTCACCCCTCCACTTT. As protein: CAIRPRDSNSPLHF.

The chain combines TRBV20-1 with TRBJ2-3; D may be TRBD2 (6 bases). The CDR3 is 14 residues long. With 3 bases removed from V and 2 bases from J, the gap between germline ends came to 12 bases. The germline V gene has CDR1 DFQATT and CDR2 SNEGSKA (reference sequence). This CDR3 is CSASPGLYTDTQYF. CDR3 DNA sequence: TGCAGTGCTAGTCCGGGACTTTACACAGATACGCAGTATTTT.

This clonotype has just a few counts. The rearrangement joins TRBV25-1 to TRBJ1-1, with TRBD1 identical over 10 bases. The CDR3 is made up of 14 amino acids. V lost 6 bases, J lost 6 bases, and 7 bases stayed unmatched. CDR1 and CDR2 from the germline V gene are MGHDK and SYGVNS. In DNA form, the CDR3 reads TGTGCCAGCAGGAGGACAGGGGGAAAGGCTGAAGCTTTCTTT. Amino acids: CASRRTGGKAEAFF.

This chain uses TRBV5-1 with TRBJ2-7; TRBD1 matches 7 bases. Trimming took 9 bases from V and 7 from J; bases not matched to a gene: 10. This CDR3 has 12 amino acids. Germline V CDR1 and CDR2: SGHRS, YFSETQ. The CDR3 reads CATNSTGHEQYF. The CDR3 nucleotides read TGCGCCACAAACTCGACAGGGCATGAGCAGTACTTC.

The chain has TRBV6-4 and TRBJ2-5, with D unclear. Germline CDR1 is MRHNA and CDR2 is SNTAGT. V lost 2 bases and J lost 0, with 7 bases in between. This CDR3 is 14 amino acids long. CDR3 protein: CASSDDGYQETQYF. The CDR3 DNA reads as TGTGCCAGCAGTGACGACGGGTACCAAGAGACCCAGTACTTC.

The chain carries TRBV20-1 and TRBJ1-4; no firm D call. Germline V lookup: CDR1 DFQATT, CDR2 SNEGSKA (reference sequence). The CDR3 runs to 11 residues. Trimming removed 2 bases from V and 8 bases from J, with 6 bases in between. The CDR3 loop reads CSARFREKLFF. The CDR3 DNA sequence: TGCAGTGCTAGATTTAGAGAAAAACTGTTTTTT.

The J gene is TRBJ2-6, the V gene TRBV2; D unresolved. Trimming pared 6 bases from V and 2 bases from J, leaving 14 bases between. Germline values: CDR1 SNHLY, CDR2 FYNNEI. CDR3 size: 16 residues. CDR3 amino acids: CASSLDRSPGANVLTF. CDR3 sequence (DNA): TGTGCCAGCAGCTTAGACCGGTCGCCTGGGGCCAACGTCCTGACTTTC.

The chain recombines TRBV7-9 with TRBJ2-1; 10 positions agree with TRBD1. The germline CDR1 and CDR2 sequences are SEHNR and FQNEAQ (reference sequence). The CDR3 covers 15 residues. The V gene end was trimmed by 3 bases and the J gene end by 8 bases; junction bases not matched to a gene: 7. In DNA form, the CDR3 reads TGTGCCAGCAGCTTTGGGACAGGGGCTATCGATGAGCAGTTCTTC. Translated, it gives CASSFGTGAIDEQFF.

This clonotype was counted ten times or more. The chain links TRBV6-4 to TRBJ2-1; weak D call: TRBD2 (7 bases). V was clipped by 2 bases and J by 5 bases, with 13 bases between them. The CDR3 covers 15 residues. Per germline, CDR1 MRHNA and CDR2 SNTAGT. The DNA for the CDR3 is TGTGCCAGCAGTGACGAGGAGGGGGGGAACAATGAGCAGTTCTTC. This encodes CASSDEEGGNNEQFF.

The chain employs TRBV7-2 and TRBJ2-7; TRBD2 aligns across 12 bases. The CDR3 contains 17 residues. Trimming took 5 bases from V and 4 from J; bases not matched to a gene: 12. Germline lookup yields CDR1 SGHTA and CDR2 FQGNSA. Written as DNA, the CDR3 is TGTGCCAGCAGCCGACCGGACCTGACTAGCGGGGGATACGAGCAGTACTTC. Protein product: CASSRPDLTSGGYEQYF.

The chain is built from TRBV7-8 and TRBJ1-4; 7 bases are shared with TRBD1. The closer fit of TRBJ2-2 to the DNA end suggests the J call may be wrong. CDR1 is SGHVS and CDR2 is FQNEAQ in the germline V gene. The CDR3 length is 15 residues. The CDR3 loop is CASSVRQGEGGELFF. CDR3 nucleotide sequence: TGTGCCAGCAGCGTCCGACAGGGTGAGGGCGGGGAGCTGTTTTTT.

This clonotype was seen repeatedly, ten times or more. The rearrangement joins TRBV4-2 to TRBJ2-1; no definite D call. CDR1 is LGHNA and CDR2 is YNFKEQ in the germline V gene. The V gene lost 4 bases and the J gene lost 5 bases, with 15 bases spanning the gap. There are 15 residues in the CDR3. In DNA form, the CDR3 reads TGTGCCAGCAGCCGCGGATCGACCTTGGACAATGAGCAGTTCTTC. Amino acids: CASSRGSTLDNEQFF.

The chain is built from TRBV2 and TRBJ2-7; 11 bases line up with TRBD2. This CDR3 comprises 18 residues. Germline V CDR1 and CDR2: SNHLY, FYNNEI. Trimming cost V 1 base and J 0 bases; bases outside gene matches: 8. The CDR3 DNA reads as TGTGCCAGCAGTGAAGAGTTGACTAGCGGGGTGAGCTCCTACGAGCAGTACTTC. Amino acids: CASSEELTSGVSSYEQYF.

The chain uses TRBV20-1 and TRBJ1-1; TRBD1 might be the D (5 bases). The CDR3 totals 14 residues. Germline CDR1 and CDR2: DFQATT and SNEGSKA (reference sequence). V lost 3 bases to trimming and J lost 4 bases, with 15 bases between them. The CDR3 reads CSARRGTAPTEAFF. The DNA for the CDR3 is TGCAGTGCTAGGCGCGGGACCGCCCCCACTGAAGCTTTCTTT.

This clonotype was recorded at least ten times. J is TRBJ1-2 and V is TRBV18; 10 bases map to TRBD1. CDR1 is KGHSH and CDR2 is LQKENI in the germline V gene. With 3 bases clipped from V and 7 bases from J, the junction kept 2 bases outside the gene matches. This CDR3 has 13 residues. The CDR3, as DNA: TGTGCCAGCTCACCGGGACAGGGGCCTGGCTACACCTTC. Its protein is CASSPGQGPGYTF.